The 29 T cell receptor beta chains reported below all come from one sample, sequenced in a study of cytomegalovirus exposure and HLA in healthy donors. Amplification used 60 Vbeta primers and 13 Jbeta primers. TCRdb's table, derived via immunoSEQ multiplex PCR, lists solely in-frame clones and lacks some. The table lists 100,000 or so clones, 15% of them singletons, with more than 0.8% in the top ten. Sample: PBMCs. Receptor source: a female donor in good health and CMV-seronegative.

The rearrangement joins TRBV28 to TRBJ2-7; D possibly corresponds to TRBD2 (5 bases). Trimming cost V 7 bases and J 1 base, with 23 bases left between them. CDR3 length: 17 amino acids. Per the germline V gene, CDR1 is MDHEN and CDR2 is SYDVKM. CDR3 in DNA: TGTGCCAGCACCCCTCTCCGGGGTATTTCACTTTCCTACGAGCAGTACTTC. It translates to CASTPLRGISLSYEQYF.

This clone was recorded a few times. The chain has TRBV27 and TRBJ2-5; TRBD2 is a possible D gene (6 bases). V lost 7 bases to trimming and J lost 5 bases, with 23 bases between them. Germline assignment: CDR1 MNHEY and CDR2 SMNVEV (reference sequence). This CDR3 spans 16 amino acids. CDR3 sequence: CASKLRRASGRETQYF. The CDR3 nucleotides are TGTGCCAGCAAACTCAGGAGGGCCTCTGGTAGGGAGACCCAGTACTTC.

The chain carries TRBV9 and TRBJ1-2, with D tentatively TRBD1 (6 bases). The V and J ends lost 0 bases and 4 bases respectively, with 13 bases between them. The CDR3 has 15 amino acids. Germline V lookup: CDR1 SGDLS, CDR2 YYNGEE. CDR3 sequence: CASSVASSGAYGYTF. For the CDR3, the DNA is TGTGCCAGCAGCGTAGCTTCCTCAGGGGCCTATGGCTACACCTTC.

The rearrangement uses TRBV29-1 and TRBJ2-7, with a weak D call TRBD2 (6 bases). CDR3 length: 15 residues. Trimming pared 7 bases from V and 2 bases from J, leaving 21 bases between. CDR1 is SQVTM, CDR2 ANQGSEA, per germline. The chain's CDR3 is CSALVGLRLTYEQYF. As DNA, the CDR3 is TGCAGCGCCCTCGTGGGACTTCGTCTGACCTACGAGCAGTACTTC.

This clone showed up just a few times. The chain combines TRBV4-3 with TRBJ2-5; D is perhaps TRBD1 (6 bases). The germline V and J ends were trimmed by 3 bases and 5 bases, with 16 bases remaining between them. The CDR3 is 15 residues long. Germline V gene lookup returns CDR1 LGHNA and CDR2 YSLEER. The CDR3 reads CASSQAQGFLETQYF. The CDR3 DNA follows: TGCGCCAGCAGCCAGGCACAGGGCTTTTTGGAGACCCAGTACTTC.

This clone turned up a few times. The J gene is TRBJ2-1, the V gene TRBV4-3, with D tentatively TRBD2 (6 bases). Trimming stripped 4 bases from V and 2 bases from J, with 21 bases between. Germline V gene sequence: CDR1 LGHNA, CDR2 YSLEER. CDR3 size: 18 residues. The CDR3 DNA reads TGCGCCAGCAGCCTAGATCGGGGGAGCGGTTCGACCTACAATGAGCAGTTCTTC. Its protein is CASSLDRGSGSTYNEQFF.

The rearrangement joins TRBV4-2 to TRBJ2-7; TRBD2 agrees at 9 bases. After removal of 0 bases from V and 13 bases from J, the junction contained 7 bases not matched to a gene. This CDR3 is built from 13 residues. Germline V gene data show CDR1 as LGHNA and CDR2 as YNFKEQ. This chain's CDR3 is CASSQETSGGTYF. CDR3 DNA sequence: TGTGCCAGCAGCCAAGAGACTAGCGGAGGGACATACTTC.

For the CDR3, the DNA is TGCGCCAGCAGCTTGGACAGGGGAGTAGCCAAAAACATTCAGTACTTC. Amino acid sequence: CASSLDRGVAKNIQYF. The chain combines TRBV5-1 with TRBJ2-4, with 7 bases lining up with TRBD1. CDR3 size: 16 residues. Germline V gene data show CDR1 as SGHRS and CDR2 as YFSETQ. V was clipped by 0 bases and J by 0 bases; unmatched bases: 3.

The chain couples TRBV4-3 to TRBJ2-7; TRBD1 is a possible D gene (6 bases). The end of the DNA is better explained by TRBJ2-1, so the J call may be wrong. This CDR3 has 14 residues. Germline CDR1 LGHNA, CDR2 YSLEER. This CDR3 is CASRHTGHSYEQFF. CDR3 sequence (DNA): TGCGCCAGCAGACATACGGGACATTCATATGAGCAGTTCTTC.

This clone has more than one count but fewer than ten. The rearrangement links TRBV30 to TRBJ1-1; D unclear. The length of the CDR3 is 14 residues. In germline, CDR1 is GTSNPN, CDR2 SVGIG (reference sequence). V lost 0 bases to trimming and J lost 7 bases, with 15 bases between them. CDR3 nucleotide sequence: TGTGCCTGGAGTGTACGTTCCGGGAGCGGTGAAGCTTTCTTT. Amino acids: CAWSVRSGSGEAFF.

The genes are TRBV4-1 and TRBJ2-2; TRBD1 matches 11 bases. This CDR3 comprises 18 residues. With 0 bases clipped from V and 8 bases from J, the junction kept 11 bases outside the gene matches. Germline V gene lookup returns CDR1 MGHRA and CDR2 YSYEKL. This CDR3 is CASSQEVLDRGLIGELFF. DNA of the CDR3: TGCGCCAGCAGCCAAGAAGTGTTGGACAGGGGGCTAATAGGGGAGCTGTTTTTT.

With respect to this clone: Given the absence of the conserved phenylalanine or tryptophan at the CDR3 end, a read error is likely. The V gene is TRBV5-6, the J gene TRBJ1-6, with D tentatively TRBD1 (6 bases). V shed 2 bases and J shed 3 bases, with 12 bases lying between them. Germline V gives CDR1 SGHDT, CDR2 YYEEEE. The CDR3 contains 16 residues. The CDR3 loop reads CASSFRSTGYNSPLHV. The CDR3 coding sequence is TGTGCCAGCAGCTTTCGTTCGACAGGCTATAATTCACCCCTCCACGTT.

This clone has a handful of counts. This chain connects TRBV27 to TRBJ2-7; a possible D gene is TRBD1 (6 bases). The CDR3 spans 14 residues. Germline values: CDR1 MNHEY, CDR2 SMNVEV (reference sequence). V dropped 8 bases and J dropped 5 bases, with 19 bases sitting between them. CDR3 in DNA: TGTGCCAGCGCCTCATGGGGGCCCGTGAACGAGCAGTACTTC. Translation gives CASASWGPVNEQYF.

This clone was counted only a few times. At one end the junction does not follow the germline gene, possibly because of a read error. The DNA for the CDR3 is TGCGCCAGCACCGAAGGAGGGAGGGGGTACGCGCAGTACTTC. The encoded protein is CASTEGGRGYAQYF. This rearrangement joins TRBV10-2 to TRBJ2-7; tentatively, D is TRBD2 (7 bases). Germline V gives CDR1 WSHSY, CDR2 SAAADI. This CDR3 has 14 amino acids.

In its sample, this clone was seen a few times. This rearrangement joins TRBV25-1 to TRBJ2-3, with D unresolved. The CDR3 sequence is 13 residues long. Looked up from germline, CDR1 is MGHDK and CDR2 is SYGVNS. V was shortened by 3 bases and J by 3 bases, with 7 bases between the two germline ends. CDR3 sequence reads: CASSDPVTDTQYF. The CDR3 DNA reads as TGTGCCAGCAGTGACCCAGTGACAGATACGCAGTATTTT.

This clone was counted only a few times. V gene TRBV12-5 combines with J gene TRBJ2-7; 9 nucleotides agree with TRBD2. This CDR3 has 15 residues. Germline V gives CDR1 LGHNT, CDR2 FRNRAP. J was trimmed by 6 bases and V by 4 bases; bases with no gene match: 10. The CDR3 sequence is CASGSPPSSGGEQYF. The CDR3 DNA reads as TGTGCTAGTGGTTCCCCCCCGAGTAGCGGGGGCGAGCAGTACTTC. Supplemented by reference TRBV12-5 and TRBJ2-7, the full variable domain reads DARVTQTPRHKVTEMGQEVTMRCQPILGHNTVFWYRQTMMQGLELLAYFRNRAPLDDSGMPKDRFSAEMPDATLATLKIQPSEPRDSAVYFCASGSPPSSGGEQYFGPGTRLTVT.

This clone was seen only a few times. The chain has TRBV6-5 and TRBJ2-7; 8 positions match TRBD1. CDR1 MNHEY and CDR2 SVGAGI come from the germline V gene. CDR3 length: 12 amino acids. J was trimmed by 6 bases and V by 6 bases; bases with no gene match: 4. In DNA, the CDR3 is TGTGCCAGCAGCGTTACAGGGGGCGAGCAGTACTTC. Encoded protein: CASSVTGGEQYF.

This chain uses TRBV5-1 with TRBJ2-7, with D possibly being TRBD1 (6 bases). Germline-derived CDR1 and CDR2 are SGHRS and YFSETQ. CDR3 size: 15 residues. V lost 4 bases and J 7 bases, leaving 21 bases between the germline ends. CDR3 DNA: TGCGCCAGCAGCCAAATAACAGGGTTCAAGGGGGAGCAGTACTTC. It translates to CASSQITGFKGEQYF.

In its sample, this clone was seen a few times. The chain is built from TRBV4-3 and TRBJ1-6; TRBD1 agrees at 8 bases. This CDR3 has 14 amino acids. The V gene end was trimmed by 5 bases and the J gene end by 11 bases; junction bases not matched to a gene: 8. Germline V CDR1 and CDR2: LGHNA, YSLEER. CDR3 sequence reads: CASSLGQAVTPLHF. Written as DNA, the CDR3 is TGCGCCAGCAGCTTGGGACAGGCCGTGACACCCCTCCACTTT.

J is TRBJ1-2 and V is TRBV28, with a weak D call TRBD1 (5 bases). CDR1 MDHEN and CDR2 SYDVKM come from the germline V gene. This CDR3 region has 13 residues. V was pared by 2 bases and J by 5 bases, with 9 bases between. The CDR3 coding sequence is TGTGCCAGCAGTTTAAAGACAGCATATGGCTACACCTTC. Protein sequence: CASSLKTAYGYTF.

The chain joins TRBV30 to TRBJ1-1; D gene unclear. The CDR3 runs to 15 residues. Trimming left V 7 bases short and J 4 bases short, with 22 bases between. Germline V gene data show CDR1 as GTSNPN and CDR2 as SVGIG (reference sequence). CDR3 bases: TGTGCCTCATCTCCCTTCCAGCGAGTAGTCACTGAAGCTTTCTTT. This codes for CASSPFQRVVTEAFF.

In its sample, this clone was seen a few times. The chain employs TRBV5-1 and TRBJ2-5, with 11 bases lining up with TRBD2. Germline CDR1 and CDR2: SGHRS and YFSETQ. The V and J ends lost 0 bases and 5 bases, in that order; junction bases with no gene match: 6. The CDR3 has 16 amino acids. CDR3 sequence reads: CASSLGLAGPRETQYF. The CDR3, as DNA: TGCGCCAGCAGCTTGGGACTAGCGGGGCCCCGGGAGACCCAGTACTTC.

The rearrangement joins TRBV6-1 to TRBJ1-3; 7 bases agree with TRBD1. The CDR3 is 15 amino acids. Germline V gives CDR1 MNHNS, CDR2 SASEGT. J gave up 4 bases and V 7 bases, and 10 bases lay outside the gene matches. In nucleotides, the CDR3 is TGTGCCAGCAAGGAGGGGGCGATCAGAGGAAACACCATATATTTT. This sequence encodes CASKEGAIRGNTIYF.

This clone occurred a few times. The chain employs TRBV13 and TRBJ2-7; 11 bases map to TRBD2. J was trimmed by 2 bases and V by 6 bases; bases with no gene match: 6. This CDR3 has 15 residues. Germline CDR1 reads PRHDT; CDR2 reads FYEKMQ (reference sequence). The CDR3 coding sequence is TGTGCCAGCAGTCCAATAGCGGGAGGGCCCTACGAGCAGTACTTC. Translation: CASSPIAGGPYEQYF.

The V call is TRBV4-2, the J call TRBJ2-1; 9 bases agree with TRBD2. This CDR3 is 13 amino acids long. Germline lookup yields CDR1 LGHNA and CDR2 YNFKEQ. J was trimmed by 13 bases and V by 1 base; bases with no gene match: 5. The CDR3, as DNA: TGTGCCAGCAGCCAAGTATTAGCGGGAGCTCAGTTCTTC. Amino acids: CASSQVLAGAQFF.

V is TRBV5-8 and J is TRBJ1-2; D not resolved. Trimming took off 0 bases at V and 5 bases at J, with 8 bases between the two ends. The CDR3 has 13 amino acids. The germline CDR1 and CDR2 sequences are SGHTS and YDEGEE. Written as DNA, the CDR3 is TGTGCCAGCAGCTTGGCAAACAATTATGGCTACACCTTC. Its translation is CASSLANNYGYTF.

The chain uses TRBV18 and TRBJ2-2; 15 positions agree with TRBD2. CDR3 size: 19 residues. CDR1 and CDR2 from the germline V gene are KGHSH and LQKENI. V shed 3 bases and J 5 bases; nucleotides not matched to a gene: 10. The CDR3 coding sequence is TGTGCCAGCTCACCTCCGGGACTAGCGGGAGGAATTGGTACCGGGGAGCTGTTTTTT. Its translation: CASSPPGLAGGIGTGELFF.

This clone was found a few times. The chain has TRBV30 and TRBJ2-3; 10 bases agree with TRBD1. This CDR3 is built from 13 residues. V was clipped by 3 bases and J by 7 bases; unmatched bases: 4. CDR1 GTSNPN and CDR2 SVGIG come from the germline V gene (reference sequence). Here the CDR3 DNA reads TGTGCCTGGAGAGGACAGGGGGAGTATACGCAGTATTTT. Translated: CAWRGQGEYTQYF.

This clone was detected many times. The same CDR3 also results from other DNA sequences found in this sample. This chain links TRBV27 with TRBJ2-7; 7 bases are a match to TRBD1. The CDR3 contains 14 residues. V shed 3 bases and J 1 base; nucleotides not matched to a gene: 3. The germline gives CDR1 MNHEY, CDR2 SMNVEV (reference sequence). The CDR3 loop is CASSLVRGSYEQYF. The CDR3 nucleotides are TGTGCCAGCAGTTTGGTCAGGGGGTCCTACGAGCAGTACTTC.